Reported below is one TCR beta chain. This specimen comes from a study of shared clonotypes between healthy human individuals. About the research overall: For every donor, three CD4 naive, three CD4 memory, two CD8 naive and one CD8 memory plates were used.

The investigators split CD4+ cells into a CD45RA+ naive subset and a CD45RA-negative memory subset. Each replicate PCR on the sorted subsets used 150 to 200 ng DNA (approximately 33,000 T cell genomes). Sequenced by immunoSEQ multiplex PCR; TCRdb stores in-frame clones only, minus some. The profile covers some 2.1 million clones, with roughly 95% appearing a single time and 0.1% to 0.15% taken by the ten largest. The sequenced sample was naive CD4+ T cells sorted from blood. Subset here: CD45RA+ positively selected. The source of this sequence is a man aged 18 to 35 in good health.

The CDR3 DNA reads as TGTGCCAGCAGCTCGAACCAGGACAGGGGAAGGGGCTACACCTTC. Amino acid sequence: CASSSNQDRGRGYTF. This sequence joins TRBV5-4 and TRBJ1-2, with 9 bases aligning to TRBD1. The CDR3 sequence is 15 residues long. V lost 3 bases and J lost 8; bases outside the gene matches: 11. Germline V lookup: CDR1 SGHNT, CDR2 YYREEE (reference sequence).